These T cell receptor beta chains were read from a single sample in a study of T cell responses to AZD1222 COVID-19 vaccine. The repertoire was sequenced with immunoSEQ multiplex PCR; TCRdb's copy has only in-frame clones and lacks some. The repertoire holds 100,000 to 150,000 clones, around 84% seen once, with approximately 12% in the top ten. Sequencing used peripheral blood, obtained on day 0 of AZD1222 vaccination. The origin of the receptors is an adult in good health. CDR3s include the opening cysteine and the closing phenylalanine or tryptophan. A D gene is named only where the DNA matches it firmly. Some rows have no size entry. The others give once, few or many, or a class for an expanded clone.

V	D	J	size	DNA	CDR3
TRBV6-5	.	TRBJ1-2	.	TGTGCCAGCAGCCCGGGACCGAACTATGGCTACACCTTC	CASSPGPNYGYTF
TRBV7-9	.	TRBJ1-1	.	TGTGCCAGCAGCTTAGGTGTGGGGCGAACTGAAGCTTTCTTT	CASSLGVGRTEAFF
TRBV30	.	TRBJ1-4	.	TGTGCCTGGACCGAGGGGGGGGTTAAAAAAGAAAAACTGTTTTTT	CAWTEGGVKKEKLFF
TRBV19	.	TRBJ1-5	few	TGTGCCAGTAGCCTCGGACGGAACAATCAGCCCCAGCATTTT	CASSLGRNNQPQHF
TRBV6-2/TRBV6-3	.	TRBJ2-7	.	TGTGCCAGCAGCCACCGAGAAAGGGAGCAGTACTTC	CASSHREREQYF
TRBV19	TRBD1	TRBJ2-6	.	TGTGCCAGTAGTACCGGGACAGGGTCAGGGGCCAACGTCCTGACTTTC	CASSTGTGSGANVLTF
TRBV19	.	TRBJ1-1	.	TGTGCCAGTAGTTTAAGACAGAACACTGAAGCTTTCTTT	CASSLRQNTEAFF
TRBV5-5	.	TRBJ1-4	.	TGTGCCAGCAGCTTGGGGTATGAAAAACTGTTTTTT	CASSLGYEKLFF
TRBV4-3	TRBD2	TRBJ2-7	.	TGCGCCAGCAGCCAAGATCTAGCGGGGGCCTACGAGCAGTACTTC	CASSQDLAGAYEQYF
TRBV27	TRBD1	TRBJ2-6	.	TGTGCCAGCAGAGGACAGGGGACGCGAGGGGCCAACGTCCTGACTTTC	CASRGQGTRGANVLTF
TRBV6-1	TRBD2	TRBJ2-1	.	TGTGCCAGCAGTGAGAGGACTAGCGGGAGTAGTGATGAGCAGTTCTTC	CASSERTSGSSDEQFF
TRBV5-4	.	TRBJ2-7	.	TGTGCCAGCAGCCCAGCCGGAGGACAGTCCTACGTCGAGCAGTACTTC	CASSPAGGQSYVEQYF
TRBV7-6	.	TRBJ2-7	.	TGTGCCAGCAGCTTAGTTTCGTCAGGAGACTGGGACGAGCAGTACTTC	CASSLVSSGDWDEQYF
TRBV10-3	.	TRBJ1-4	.	TGTGCCATCAGTGAGTCCAGGGCGGGGAATGAAAAACTGTTTTTT	CAISESRAGNEKLFF
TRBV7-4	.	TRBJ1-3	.	TGTGCCAGCAGCTCCCCTGTGATGGACGGATGTAGCTCTGGAAACACCATATATTTT	CASSSPVMDGCSSGNTIYF
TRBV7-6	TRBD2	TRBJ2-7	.	TGTGCCAGCAGCTTAGGGGGGGTCCTAGCGGGTTACGAGCAGTACTTC	CASSLGGVLAGYEQYF
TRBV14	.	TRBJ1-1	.	TGTGCCAGCAGCCAAGTTGTCGGCACTGAAGCTTTCTTT	CASSQVVGTEAFF
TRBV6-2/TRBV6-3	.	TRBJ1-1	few	TGTGCCAGCAGCCTAGTGAACACTGAAGCTTTCTTT	CASSLVNTEAFF
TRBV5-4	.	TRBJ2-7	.	TGTGCCAGCAGCTTTGATCACGAGCAGTACTTC	CASSFDHEQYF
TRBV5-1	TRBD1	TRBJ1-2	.	TGCGCCAGCAGCCAGATGACAGGGTCTCTAGGGTACACCTTC	CASSQMTGSLGYTF
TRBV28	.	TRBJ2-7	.	TGTGCCAGCAGTGACAGCCTCTACGAGCAGTACTTC	CASSDSLYEQYF
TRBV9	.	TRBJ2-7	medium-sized	TGTGCCAGCAGCGCCGGGTCCCCGGGGGAGCAGTACTTC	CASSAGSPGEQYF
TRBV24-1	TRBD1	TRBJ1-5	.	TGTGCCACCAGTGATGTCGGGACAGGGCCTCAGCCCCAGCATTTT	CATSDVGTGPQPQHF
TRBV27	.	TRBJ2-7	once	TGTGCCAGCAGTTTAAGGCTAGCTCACCCCGACGAGCAGTACTTC	CASSLRLAHPDEQYF
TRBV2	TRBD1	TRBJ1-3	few	TGTGCCAGCAGACGGACAGGGACCTCTGGAAACACCATATATTTT	CASRRTGTSGNTIYF
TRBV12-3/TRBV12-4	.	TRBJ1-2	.	TGTGCCAGCAGGTTGTCAGTCTATGGCTACACCTTC	CASRLSVYGYTF